This TCR beta chain was sequenced in a study of blood T cell repertoires in COVID-19. Per the original methods: How many nucleated cells were present was estimated from reference gene primer amplification. Sequencing used immunoSEQ multiplex PCR; TCRdb keeps in-frame clones, though not all of them. For V, J and clone size, that table is used; D and trimming come from the DNA. Of about 300,000 clones in the sample, about 90% are singletons; the top ten hold 6.3%. The V end lost 0 bases, the J end lost 3 bases, and 15 bases lay between the germline ends. In germline, CDR1 is SGHVS, CDR2 FQNEAQ. CDR3 length equals 16 residues.

The receptor was isolated from a woman aged 45 to 65 with COVID-19, enrolled during active disease. Sequencing was done on a sample of peripheral blood. The chain carries TRBV7-8 and TRBJ2-7; D is perhaps TRBD1 (5 bases). The CDR3 DNA reads TGTGCCAGCAGCTTAGCGTGGCGTCAGGGAAACTACGAGCAGTACTTC. Protein: CASSLAWRQGNYEQYF.